These 18 T cell receptor beta chains originate from one sample sequenced in a study of blood T cell repertoires in COVID-19 (TCRdb year 2020). Receptor libraries were prepared by the immunoSEQ multiplex PCR assay. What TCRdb holds here is the immuneACCESS table cut down to in-frame rearrangements. Part of the clones is not present; checked against another copy, under half of the missing clones reflect an unresolved V gene, and the others are unexplained. The sample has about 170,000 clones on record, approximately 84% of them singletons. The ten most abundant clones make up under 3.5% of the sample. Sequenced sample: peripheral blood. Receptors originate from a woman aged 80 or over with COVID-19, enrolled during active disease.

The chain uses TRBV28 and TRBJ2-7; 9 nucleotides match TRBD2. Losses at the gene ends were 2 bases for V and 4 bases for J; bases not matched to a gene: 3. Germline CDR1 reads MDHEN; CDR2 reads SYDVKM. This CDR3 is 14 amino acids long. Written as DNA, the CDR3 is TGTGCCAGCAGTTTAGGGACTAGCATATACGAGCAGTACTTC. Protein product: CASSLGTSIYEQYF.

CDR3 residues: CASSWAGANTEAFF. CDR3 DNA: TGTGCCAGCAGCTGGGCGGGAGCGAACACTGAAGCTTTCTTT. The chain has TRBV11-2 and TRBJ1-1; D remains ambiguous. The CDR3 covers 14 residues. The ends were cut back, 4 bases at V and 1 base at J, with 10 bases in the middle. CDR1 SGHAT and CDR2 FQNNGV come from the germline V gene.

The chain is built from TRBV14 and TRBJ2-7; TRBD1 might be the D (6 bases). The CDR3 sequence is 12 residues long. V was pared by 4 bases and J by 4 bases, with 8 bases between. Germline CDR1 is SGHDN and CDR2 is FVKESK. CDR3 amino acids: CASSRDRYEQYF. CDR3 bases: TGTGCCAGCAGCCGCGACAGGTACGAGCAGTACTTC.

V usage is TRBV6-2 or TRBV6-3 and J usage is TRBJ1-5; 11 nucleotides align to TRBD1. The CDR3 is made up of 17 amino acids. Germline V lookup: CDR1 MNHEY, CDR2 SVGEGT. V was clipped by 2 bases and J by 5 bases; unmatched bases: 8. This CDR3 is CASSYRRDRGWYQPQHF. The CDR3 region has the DNA TGTGCCAGCAGTTACCGCCGGGACAGGGGGTGGTATCAGCCCCAGCATTTT.

The rearrangement links TRBV6-5 to TRBJ2-5; TRBD2 matches 10 bases. V shed 6 bases, J shed 5 bases, and the junction held 9 bases outside the gene matches. The CDR3 has 15 residues. CDR1 and CDR2 from the germline V gene are MNHEY and SVGAGI. The CDR3 reads CASRPSGGAWETQYF. The CDR3 DNA reads TGTGCCAGCAGACCAAGCGGGGGGGCCTGGGAGACCCAGTACTTC.

About this clone: Germline is not matched at one junction end, which may reflect a read error. The sample contains more than one DNA sequence encoding this CDR3. V and J are TRBV27 and TRBJ2-7; 10 bases align to TRBD1. CDR3 length equals 15 residues. Germline loops: CDR1 MNHEY, CDR2 SMNVEV (reference sequence). DNA of the CDR3: TGTGCCAGCAGTTTAGGGGACAGGGGATTGCACGAGCAGTATTTC. This encodes CASSLGDRGLHEQYF.

This clone was detected a few times. The J gene is TRBJ1-3, the V gene TRBV3-1 (or the pseudogene TRBV3-2), with D tentatively TRBD1 (5 bases). The germline CDR1 and CDR2 sequences are LGHDT and YNNKEL (reference sequence). The length of the CDR3 is 15 residues. V was clipped by 4 bases and J by 4 bases, with 14 bases between them. CDR3 nucleotide sequence: TGTGCCAGCAGCCCGAGTGCGGGGGGAGGAAACACCATATATTTT. It yields the protein CASSPSAGGGNTIYF.

The V and J genes are TRBV5-1 and TRBJ1-1; 9 bases are shared with TRBD1. CDR3 size: 15 residues. After removal of 4 bases from V and 4 bases from J, the junction contained 8 bases not matched to a gene. Looked up from germline, CDR1 is SGHRS and CDR2 is YFSETQ. The CDR3 reads CASSIAGQGGTEAFF. In DNA, the CDR3 is TGCGCCAGCAGCATAGCGGGACAGGGCGGCACTGAAGCTTTCTTT.

The chain employs TRBV19 and TRBJ1-2; D gene ambiguous. The V and J ends lost 10 bases and 4 bases respectively, with 16 bases between them. This CDR3 is 13 amino acids long. Germline V gives CDR1 LNHDA, CDR2 SQIVND (reference sequence). The CDR3 DNA is TGTGCCACCAGAGGGAGGGCTACCTATGGCTACACCTTC. This gives the protein CATRGRATYGYTF.

The genes are TRBV11-2 and TRBJ2-1, with TRBD2 matching over 9 bases. CDR3 length: 17 amino acids. After removal of 2 bases from V and 0 bases from J, the junction contained 5 bases not matched to a gene. Germline loops: CDR1 SGHAT, CDR2 FQNNGV. The CDR3 here is CASSLRLADSSYNEQFF. CDR3 nucleotide sequence: TGTGCCAGCAGCTTAAGACTAGCGGATAGCTCCTACAATGAGCAGTTCTTC.

The V gene is TRBV12-3 or TRBV12-4, the J gene TRBJ1-1, with D possibly TRBD1 on 6 matching bases. Trimming shortened V by 6 bases and J by 9 bases, and 17 bases separated the two germline ends. The CDR3 spans 13 residues. The CDR3 DNA reads as TGTGCCAGCAGCCCGGGGGGGGGCATGCAAGCTTTCTTT. Encoded protein: CASSPGGGMQAFF.

The DNA of the CDR3 is TGTGCCAGTAGTATAAGGGGGGGCGATGGCTACACCTTC. Its translation: CASSIRGGDGYTF. V gene TRBV19 combines with J gene TRBJ1-2; TRBD1 might be the D (6 bases). The V and J ends lost 2 bases and 6 bases respectively, with 10 bases between them. Germline-derived CDR1 and CDR2 are LNHDA and SQIVND (reference sequence). The length of the CDR3 is 13 residues.

This clone has only a few counts. The V and J genes are TRBV6-5 and TRBJ2-3, with 8 bases fitting TRBD2. The CDR3 consists of 12 residues. The germline V gene encodes CDR1 MNHEY and CDR2 SVGAGI. Trimming took 7 bases from V and 8 from J; bases not matched to a gene: 5. The CDR3 DNA sequence: TGTGCCAGCATGGCGGGGGGACGTACGCAGTATTTT. It specifies CASMAGGRTQYF.

This chain uses TRBV6-1 with TRBJ1-5, with D unclear. V dropped 2 bases and J dropped 6 bases, with 20 bases sitting between them. The germline V gene encodes CDR1 MNHNS and CDR2 SASEGT. The CDR3 has 17 residues. The CDR3 reads CASSETLYTAAVQPQHF. In DNA form, the CDR3 reads TGTGCCAGCAGTGAAACTCTATACACCGCGGCGGTTCAGCCCCAGCATTTT.

This chain joins TRBV7-2 and TRBJ2-5, with 9 bases that match TRBD2. Germline CDR1 and CDR2: SGHTA and FQGNSA. The CDR3 loop spans 17 amino acids. J gave up 4 bases and V 3 bases, and 12 bases lay outside the gene matches. CDR3 loop: CASSLVRGGRGRETQYF. The CDR3 DNA follows: TGTGCCAGCAGCTTGGTGCGGGGGGGAAGGGGAAGAGAGACCCAGTACTTC.

J is TRBJ1-1 and V is TRBV5-1, with D unresolved. Trimming stripped 0 bases from V and 1 base from J, with 10 bases between. CDR3 length equals 15 residues. From germline, CDR1 is SGHRS and CDR2 YFSETQ. CDR3 in amino acids: CASSLAASKNTEAFF. CDR3 sequence (DNA): TGCGCCAGCAGCTTGGCGGCTAGTAAGAACACTGAAGCTTTCTTT.

The CDR3 DNA sequence: TGTGCCAGCAGCTTCCTCAGGGATGGCGGCTACACCTTC. Translating gives CASSFLRDGGYTF. The chain employs TRBV11-2 and TRBJ1-2, with D perhaps matching TRBD1 (5 bases). Per the germline V gene, CDR1 is SGHAT and CDR2 is FQNNGV. The ends were cut back, 3 bases at V and 8 bases at J, with 13 bases in the middle. The CDR3 contains 13 residues.

J is TRBJ2-2 and V is TRBV19; TRBD1 matches at 9 bases. Trimming at V came to 7 bases and at J to 5 bases, leaving 5 bases not matched to a gene. There are 14 residues in the CDR3. Germline CDR1 and CDR2: LNHDA and SQIVND (reference sequence). The CDR3 sequence is CASTPTGGTGELFF. For the CDR3, the DNA is TGTGCCAGTACCCCGACAGGGGGGACCGGGGAGCTGTTTTTT.